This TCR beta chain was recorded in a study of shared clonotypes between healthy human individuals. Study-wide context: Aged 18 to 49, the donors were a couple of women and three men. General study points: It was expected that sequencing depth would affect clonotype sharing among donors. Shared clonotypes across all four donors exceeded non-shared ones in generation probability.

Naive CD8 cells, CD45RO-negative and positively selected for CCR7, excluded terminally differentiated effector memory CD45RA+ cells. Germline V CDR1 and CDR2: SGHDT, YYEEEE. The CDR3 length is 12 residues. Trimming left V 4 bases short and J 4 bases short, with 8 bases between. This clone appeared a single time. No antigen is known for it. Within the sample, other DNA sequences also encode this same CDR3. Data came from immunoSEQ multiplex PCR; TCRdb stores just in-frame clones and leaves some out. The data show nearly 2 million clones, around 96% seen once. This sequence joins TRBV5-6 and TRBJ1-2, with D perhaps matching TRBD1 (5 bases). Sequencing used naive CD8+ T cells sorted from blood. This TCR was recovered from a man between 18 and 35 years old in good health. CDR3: CASSPGTYGYTF. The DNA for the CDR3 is TGTGCCAGCAGCCCTGGGACCTATGGCTACACCTTC.